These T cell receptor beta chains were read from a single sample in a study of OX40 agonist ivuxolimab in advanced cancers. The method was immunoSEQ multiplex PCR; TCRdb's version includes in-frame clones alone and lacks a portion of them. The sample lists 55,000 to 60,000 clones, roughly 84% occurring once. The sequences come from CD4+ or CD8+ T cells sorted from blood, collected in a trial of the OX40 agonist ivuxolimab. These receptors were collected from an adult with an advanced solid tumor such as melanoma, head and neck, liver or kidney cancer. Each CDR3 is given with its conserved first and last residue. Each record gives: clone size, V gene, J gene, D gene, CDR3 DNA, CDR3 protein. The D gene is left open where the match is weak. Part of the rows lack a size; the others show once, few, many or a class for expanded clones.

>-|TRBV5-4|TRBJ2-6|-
TGTGCCAGCAGCTTCGACACCTTCTCTGGGGCCAACGTCCTGACTTTC
CASSFDTFSGANVLTF
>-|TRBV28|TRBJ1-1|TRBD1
TGTGCCAGCAGTTTCTCGACAATCTGGACACCCGAGGGGGCGTACACTGAAGCTTTCTTT
CASSFSTIWTPEGAYTEAFF
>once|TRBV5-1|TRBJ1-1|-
TGCGCCAGCAGCTTAACACTGAACACTGAAGCTTTCTTT
CASSLTLNTEAFF
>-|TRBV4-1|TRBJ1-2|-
TGCGCCAGCAGCCAAGGGGGCCGGGGGCCCGTCTATGGCTACACCTTC
CASSQGGRGPVYGYTF
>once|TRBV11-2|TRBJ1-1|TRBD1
TGTGCCAGCAGCTCACAGGGGGCACTGGATCCTGAAGCTTTCTTT
CASSSQGALDPEAFF
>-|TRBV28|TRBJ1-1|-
TGTGCCACCGAAGAGAACACTGAAGCTTTCTTT
CATEENTEAFF
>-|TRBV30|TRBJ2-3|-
TGTGCCTGGAGCCCCCCAGGCAGCGGAGATACGCAGTATTTT
CAWSPPGSGDTQYF
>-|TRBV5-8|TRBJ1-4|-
TGTGCCAGCAGTTTGTCCGGTAATGAAAAACTGTTTTTT
CASSLSGNEKLFF
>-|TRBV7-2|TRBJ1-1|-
TGTGCCAGCAGCTTAGTACAGCAGCCTGAAGCTTTCTTT
CASSLVQQPEAFF
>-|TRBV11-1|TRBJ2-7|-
TGTGCCAGCAGCCCTAGACGGACGGGAACCTACGAGCAGTACTTC
CASSPRRTGTYEQYF
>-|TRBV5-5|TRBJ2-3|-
TGTGCCAGCAGCTGGGGGCCAGGCGGGTACGGCACAGATACGCAGTATTTT
CASSWGPGGYGTDTQYF
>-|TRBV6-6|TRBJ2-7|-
TGTGCCAGTAACAGGGGAGGCTACTACGAGCAGTACTTC
CASNRGGYYEQYF
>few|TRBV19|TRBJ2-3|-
TGTGCCAGTAGTCCGACTCCCAGGGCCCACCCATCATTCACAGATACGCAGTATTTT
CASSPTPRAHPSFTDTQYF
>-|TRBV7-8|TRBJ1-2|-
TGTGCCAGCAGCTTGGCGCCACGGGCCGGCTATGGCTACACCTTC
CASSLAPRAGYGYTF
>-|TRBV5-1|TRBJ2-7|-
TGCGCCAGCAGCTTGGACTTGCGCTCCTACGAGCAGTACTTC
CASSLDLRSYEQYF
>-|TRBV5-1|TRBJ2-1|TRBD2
TGCGCCAGCAGCTTCTTCCGGGAGGGCCTTTCCTACAATGAGCAGTTCTTC
CASSFFREGLSYNEQFF
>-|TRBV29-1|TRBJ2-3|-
TGCAGCGCCGGGGTCGGGACTAGCACAGATACGCAGTATTTT
CSAGVGTSTDTQYF
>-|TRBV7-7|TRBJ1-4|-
TGTGCTAGCAGCTTAGGAGGCGCGGGAACTAATGAAAAACTGTTTTTT
CASSLGGAGTNEKLFF
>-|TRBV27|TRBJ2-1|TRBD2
TGTGCCAGCAGTTTTCGCACGACTAGCGGGCTTTACAATGAGCAGTTCTTC
CASSFRTTSGLYNEQFF
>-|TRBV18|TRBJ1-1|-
TGTGCCAGCTCACCAACGGCAGGCACTGAAGCTTTCTTT
CASSPTAGTEAFF
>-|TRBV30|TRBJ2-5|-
TGTGCCTGGAGTGTGATGCTTGGGGAAGAGACCCAGTACTTC
CAWSVMLGEETQYF
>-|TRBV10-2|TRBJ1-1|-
TGCGCCAGCAGTAACACAGCGTTTGAAGCTTTCTTT
CASSNTAFEAFF